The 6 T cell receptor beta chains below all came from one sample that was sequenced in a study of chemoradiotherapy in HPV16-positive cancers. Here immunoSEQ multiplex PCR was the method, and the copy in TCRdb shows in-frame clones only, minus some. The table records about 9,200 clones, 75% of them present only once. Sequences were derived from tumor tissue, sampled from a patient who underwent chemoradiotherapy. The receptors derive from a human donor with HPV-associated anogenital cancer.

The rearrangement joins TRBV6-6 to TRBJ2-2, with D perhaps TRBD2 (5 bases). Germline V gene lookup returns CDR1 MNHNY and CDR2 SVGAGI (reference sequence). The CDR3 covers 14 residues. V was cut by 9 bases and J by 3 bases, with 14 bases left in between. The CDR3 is CASTSGSDTGELFF. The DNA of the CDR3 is TGTGCCAGTACGAGCGGCAGCGACACCGGGGAGCTGTTTTTT.

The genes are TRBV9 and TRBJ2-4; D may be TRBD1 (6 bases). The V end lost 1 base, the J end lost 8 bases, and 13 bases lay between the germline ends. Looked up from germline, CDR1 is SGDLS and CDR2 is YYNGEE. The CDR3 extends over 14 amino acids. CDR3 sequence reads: CASSVQGRGDIQYF. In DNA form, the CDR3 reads TGTGCCAGCAGCGTACAGGGGAGAGGCGACATTCAGTACTTC.

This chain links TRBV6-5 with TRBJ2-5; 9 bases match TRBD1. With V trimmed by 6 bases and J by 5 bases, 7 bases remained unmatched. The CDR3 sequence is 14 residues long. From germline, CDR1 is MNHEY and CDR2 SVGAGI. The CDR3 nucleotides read TGTGCCAGCAGGCGGACAGGGGCCTTGGAGACCCAGTACTTC. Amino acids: CASRRTGALETQYF.

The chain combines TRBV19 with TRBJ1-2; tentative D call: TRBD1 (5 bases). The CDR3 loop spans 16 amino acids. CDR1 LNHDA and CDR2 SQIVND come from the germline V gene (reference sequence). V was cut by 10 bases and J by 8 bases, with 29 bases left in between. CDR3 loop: CATKGIHGGFPGGYTF. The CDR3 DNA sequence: TGTGCCACCAAAGGCATTCACGGGGGGTTCCCGGGAGGCTACACCTTC.

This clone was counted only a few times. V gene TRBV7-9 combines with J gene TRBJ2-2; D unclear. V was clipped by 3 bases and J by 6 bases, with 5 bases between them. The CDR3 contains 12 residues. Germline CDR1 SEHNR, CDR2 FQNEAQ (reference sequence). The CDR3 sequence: CASSFEAGELFF. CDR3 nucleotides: TGTGCCAGCAGCTTTGAGGCCGGGGAGCTGTTTTTT.

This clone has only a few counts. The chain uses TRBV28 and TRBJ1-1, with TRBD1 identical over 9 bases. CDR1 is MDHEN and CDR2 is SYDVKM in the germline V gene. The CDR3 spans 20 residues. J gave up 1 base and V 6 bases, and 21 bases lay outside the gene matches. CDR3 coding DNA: TGTGCCAGCAGCCACCCTCGAGGGGGGACAGGGAGTATTCGGAACACTGAAGCTTTCTTT. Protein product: CASSHPRGGTGSIRNTEAFF. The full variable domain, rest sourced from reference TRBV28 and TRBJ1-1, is DVKVTQSSRYLVKRTGEKVFLECVQDMDHENMFWYRQDPGLGLRLIYFSYDVKMKEKGDIPEGYSVSREKKERFSLILESASTNQTSMYLCASSHPRGGTGSIRNTEAFFGQGTRLTVV.